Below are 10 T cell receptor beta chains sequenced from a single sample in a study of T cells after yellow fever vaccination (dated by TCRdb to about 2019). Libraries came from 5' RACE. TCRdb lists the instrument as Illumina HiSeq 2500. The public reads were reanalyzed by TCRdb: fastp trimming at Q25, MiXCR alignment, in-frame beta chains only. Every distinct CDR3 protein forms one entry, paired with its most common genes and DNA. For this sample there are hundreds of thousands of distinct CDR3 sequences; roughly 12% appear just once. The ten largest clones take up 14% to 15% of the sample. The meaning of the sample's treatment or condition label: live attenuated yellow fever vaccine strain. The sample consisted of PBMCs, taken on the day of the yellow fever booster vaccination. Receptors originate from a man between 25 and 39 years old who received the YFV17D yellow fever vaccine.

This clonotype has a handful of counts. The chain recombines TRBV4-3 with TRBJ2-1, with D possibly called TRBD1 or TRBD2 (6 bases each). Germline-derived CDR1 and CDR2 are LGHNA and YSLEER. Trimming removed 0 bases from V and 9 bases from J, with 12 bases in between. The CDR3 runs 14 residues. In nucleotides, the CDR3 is TGCGCCAGCAGCCAAGATGAGGGGGGCGGTGAGCAGTTCTTC. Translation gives CASSQDEGGGEQFF.

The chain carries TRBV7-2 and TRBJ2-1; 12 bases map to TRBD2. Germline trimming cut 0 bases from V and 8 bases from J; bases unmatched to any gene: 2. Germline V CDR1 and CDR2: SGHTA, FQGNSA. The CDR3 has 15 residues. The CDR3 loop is CASSLATSGSYEQFF. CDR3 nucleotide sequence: TGTGCCAGCAGCTTAGCGACTAGCGGGAGCTATGAGCAGTTCTTC.

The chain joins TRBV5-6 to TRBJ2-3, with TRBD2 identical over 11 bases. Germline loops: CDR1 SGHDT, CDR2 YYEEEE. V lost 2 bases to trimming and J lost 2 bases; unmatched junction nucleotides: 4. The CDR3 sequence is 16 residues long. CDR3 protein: CASSFIAGGPTDTQYF. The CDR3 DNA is TGTGCCAGCAGCTTTATAGCGGGAGGGCCCACAGATACGCAGTATTTT.

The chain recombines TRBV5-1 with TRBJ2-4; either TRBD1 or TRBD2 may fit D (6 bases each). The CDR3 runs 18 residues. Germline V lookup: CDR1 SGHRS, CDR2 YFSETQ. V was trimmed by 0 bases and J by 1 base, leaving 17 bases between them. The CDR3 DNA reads TGCGCCAGCAGCTTGGCCGGGGGCAGGGCTGGGGCCAAAAACATTCAGTACTTC. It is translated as CASSLAGGRAGAKNIQYF.

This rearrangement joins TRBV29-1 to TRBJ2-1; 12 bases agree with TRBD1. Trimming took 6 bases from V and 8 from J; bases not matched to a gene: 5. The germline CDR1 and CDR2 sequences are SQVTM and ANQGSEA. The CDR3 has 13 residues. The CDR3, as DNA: TGCAGCGTGGGACAGGGGGCGATCGATGAGCAGTTCTTC. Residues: CSVGQGAIDEQFF.

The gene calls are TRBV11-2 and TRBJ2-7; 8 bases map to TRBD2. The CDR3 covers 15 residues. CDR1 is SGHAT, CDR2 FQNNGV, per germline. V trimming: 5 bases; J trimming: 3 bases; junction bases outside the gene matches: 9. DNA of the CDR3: TGTGCCAGCAGCCCAGGGACGGGGGGGGACTACGAGCAGTACTTC. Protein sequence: CASSPGTGGDYEQYF.

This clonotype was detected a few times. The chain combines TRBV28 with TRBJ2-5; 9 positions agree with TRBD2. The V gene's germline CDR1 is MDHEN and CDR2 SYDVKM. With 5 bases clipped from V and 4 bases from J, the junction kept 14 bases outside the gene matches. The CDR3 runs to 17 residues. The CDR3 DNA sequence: TGTGCCAGCAGTCGCCCAGATAGCGGGAGAAGGGGAGAGACCCAGTACTTC. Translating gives CASSRPDSGRRGETQYF.

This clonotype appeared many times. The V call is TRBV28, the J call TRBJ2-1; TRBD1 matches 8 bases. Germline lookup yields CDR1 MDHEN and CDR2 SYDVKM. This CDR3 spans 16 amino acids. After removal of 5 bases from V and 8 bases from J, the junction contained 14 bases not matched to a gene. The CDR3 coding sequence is TGTGCCAGCAGTGACCGGACAGGGCCTTTCTCGGATGAGCAGTTCTTC. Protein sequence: CASSDRTGPFSDEQFF.

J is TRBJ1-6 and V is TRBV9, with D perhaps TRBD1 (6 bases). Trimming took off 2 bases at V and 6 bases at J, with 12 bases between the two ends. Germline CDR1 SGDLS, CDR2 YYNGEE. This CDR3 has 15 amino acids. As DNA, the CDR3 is TGTGCCAGCAGCGTCAAACAGGGTCGTAATTCACCCCTCCACTTT. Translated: CASSVKQGRNSPLHF.

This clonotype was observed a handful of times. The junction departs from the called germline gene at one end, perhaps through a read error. Written as DNA, the CDR3 is TGTGCCAGCAGTTTAGTAGGGGGGTTGGGGCCGGACTTC. This gives the protein CASSLVGGLGPDF. The rearrangement joins TRBV12-3 or TRBV12-4 to TRBJ2-7; D is possibly TRBD1 or TRBD2 (6 bases each). This CDR3 comprises 13 residues.